This TCR beta chain was found in a study of beta chain features in type 1 diabetes. Study-level findings and limits: Type 1 diabetes patients showed a moderate but significant shortening of TCRB CDR3s in all four CD4+ subsets. Among type 1 diabetes patients, VDJ junctions had fewer insertions and more deletions.

For this clone: The target antigen is unknown.

Investigators reverse transcribed all isolated RNA, so they sequenced expressed TCRB transcripts. Generated by immunoSEQ multiplex PCR, the TCRdb table keeps only in-frame clones and is missing some. The sample yields a few hundred thousand clones, about 11% seen once. Via CD45RO/CCR7/CD25/CD127/CD95/CD27, cells of the CD4+ naive, central memory, regulatory and stem cell-like memory subsets were sorted. The origin of this receptor is a woman aged 30 to 39 in good health. Material: naive CD4+ T cells from blood.

CDR3 in amino acids: CASTVTSGSAETQYF. CDR3 nucleotide sequence: TGTGCCAGTACCGTGACTAGCGGGAGTGCGGAGACCCAGTACTTC. The chain carries TRBV19 and TRBJ2-5, with TRBD2 identical over 12 bases. The germline gives CDR1 LNHDA, CDR2 SQIVND (reference sequence). This CDR3 has 15 amino acids. Trimming removed 7 bases from V and 5 bases from J; junction bases left unmatched: 8.